This is a list of T cell receptor beta chains from one sample in a study of blood T cell repertoires in COVID-19. The method was immunoSEQ multiplex PCR; TCRdb's version includes in-frame clones alone and lacks a portion of them. The profile shows about 300,000 clones, around 89% of them singletons. The sample was PBMCs or T cells enriched from blood (not recorded which). These receptors were obtained from a woman in her late teens or twenties with acute COVID-19. CDR3s include the opening cysteine and the closing phenylalanine or tryptophan. The D gene is left open where the match is weak. For some rows the clone size is stated as once, few or many, or as a class when expanded; others skip it.

v_gene	d_gene	j_gene	abundance	len	CDR3nt	CDR3aa
TRBV6-5	TRBD1	TRBJ2-3	NA	14	TGTGCCAGCAGTCAGGACAGGGTCGCGGATACGCAGTATTTT	CASSQDRVADTQYF
TRBV11-2	NA	TRBJ1-1	NA	13	TGTGCCAGCAGCTTCCTGCGGAACACTGAAGCTTTCTTT	CASSFLRNTEAFF
TRBV4-1	NA	TRBJ1-1	NA	17	TGCGCCAGCAGCCAAGTTAGGGGGAAGGTACTTGTCACTGAAGCTTTCTTT	CASSQVRGKVLVTEAFF
TRBV27	NA	TRBJ2-7	few	14	TGTGCCAGCAGTTTTAGTAGCGGAGGCTACGAGCAGTACTTC	CASSFSSGGYEQYF
TRBV30	NA	TRBJ1-4	NA	11	TGTGCCTGGAGTGGGGTCGGGGAACTGTTTTTT	CAWSGVGELFF
TRBV2	TRBD1	TRBJ1-1	many	14	TGTGCCAGCAGCCGCGACAGGGAGAGGACTGAAGCTTTCTTT	CASSRDRERTEAFF
TRBV7-9	NA	TRBJ1-2	NA	14	TGTGCCAGCAGCTTTGTGGGCGGGAACTATGGCTACACCTTC	CASSFVGGNYGYTF
TRBV19	TRBD1	TRBJ2-1	NA	16	TGTGCCAGTAGTATTGGTACTACAGGGGCAGAGGATGAGCAGTTCTTC	CASSIGTTGAEDEQFF
TRBV10-3	TRBD1	TRBJ1-2	NA	16	TGTGCCATCAGTGAGCCGGACAGGCGCCAGGGCTATGGCTACACCTTC	CAISEPDRRQGYGYTF
TRBV5-1	TRBD2	TRBJ2-3	NA	16	TGCGCCAGCAGCGAACCACTAGCGGGAGGCACAGATACGCAGTATTTT	CASSEPLAGGTDTQYF
TRBV11-3	TRBD1	TRBJ2-7	NA	14	TGTGCCAGCAGCTTAGATAGGGACAGGGACGAGCAGTACTTC	CASSLDRDRDEQYF
TRBV5-1	TRBD2	TRBJ2-1	NA	18	TGCGCCAGCAGCCTCCCCGGGACTAGCGGGAGGCGAGGAAATGAGCAGTTCTTC	CASSLPGTSGRRGNEQFF
TRBV12-3/TRBV12-4	NA	TRBJ2-3	NA	13	TGTGCCAGCAGCTGGCGGCGCGCAGATACGCAGTATTTT	CASSWRRADTQYF
TRBV13	TRBD2	TRBJ2-1	NA	18	TGTGCCAGCAGCTTAATAGTCGTTGGGACTAGCGGTTACAATGAGCAGTTCTTC	CASSLIVVGTSGYNEQFF
TRBV14	NA	TRBJ1-2	NA	15	TGTGCCAGCAGCCAAGTAGGGGGGGGCTACTATGGCTACACCTTC	CASSQVGGGYYGYTF
TRBV29-1	NA	TRBJ2-6	NA	13	TGCAGCGCCAAGGGGAACGGGGCCAACGTCCTGACTTTC	CSAKGNGANVLTF
TRBV7-9	NA	TRBJ2-2	NA	10	TGTGCCAGTTCTGAGGGGGAGCTGTTTTTT	CASSEGELFF
TRBV7-9	NA	TRBJ1-1	NA	13	TGTGCCAGCAGCTTGGGAGGAAGTCCAGAAGCTTTCTTT	CASSLGGSPEAFF
TRBV3-1/TRBV3-2	TRBD1	TRBJ1-1	NA	14	TGTGCCAGCAGCCAACAGACAGGGTTAACTGAAGCTTTCTTT	CASSQQTGLTEAFF
TRBV9	NA	TRBJ2-3	NA	15	TGTGCCAGCAGCGTAGGGCAGGGGTCGTGGGATACGCAGTATTTT	CASSVGQGSWDTQYF
TRBV6-6	TRBD2	TRBJ2-3	NA	16	TGTGCCAGCACTCTGACTAGCGGGACTAGCACAGATACGCAGTATTTT	CASTLTSGTSTDTQYF
TRBV28	NA	TRBJ2-6	NA	15	TGTGCCAGCAGTTTTTTCCGTACTGGGGCCAACGTCCTGACTTTC	CASSFFRTGANVLTF
TRBV7-6	NA	TRBJ1-5	NA	14	TGTGCCAGCAGCTTGGGGGCGCGAAATCAGCCCCAGCATTTT	CASSLGARNQPQHF
TRBV27	NA	TRBJ1-1	NA	13	TGTGCCAGCAGTTTAAACAGCAACACTGAAGCTTTCTTT	CASSLNSNTEAFF
TRBV27	NA	TRBJ1-2	NA	12	TGTGCCAGCAAAACCCCAGGAGGTGGCTACACCTTC	CASKTPGGGYTF
TRBV30	NA	TRBJ1-1	NA	13	TGTGCCTGGACCCCGACAGGGAACACTGAAGCTTTCTTT	CAWTPTGNTEAFF
TRBV4-2	NA	TRBJ1-1	NA	13	TGTGCCAGCAGCCAAGAGGCGGGGGCTGAAGCTTTCTTT	CASSQEAGAEAFF
TRBV5-5	NA	TRBJ2-7	NA	14	TGTGCCAGCAGCTTTTTGTCAGGGCCCTACGAGCAGTACTTC	CASSFLSGPYEQYF
TRBV5-5	TRBD1	TRBJ1-4	once	15	TGTGCCAGCAGCCTCCGGGACAGGACCAATGAAAAACTGTTTTTT	CASSLRDRTNEKLFF
TRBV2	NA	TRBJ1-1	NA	14	TGTGCCAGCAGCTCGGACAGAACTTTCACTGAAGCTTTCTTT	CASSSDRTFTEAFF
TRBV5-1	NA	TRBJ1-2	NA	14	TGCGCCAGCGATCCTGGGCGGACTCTCTATGGCTACACCTTC	CASDPGRTLYGYTF
TRBV9	NA	TRBJ1-1	NA	14	TGTGCCAGCAGTGCTATCGGAGGTATCACTGAAGCTTTCTTT	CASSAIGGITEAFF
TRBV27	NA	TRBJ1-2	NA	13	TGTGCCAGCAGTTTTAATGCAGGTCATGGCTACACCTTC	CASSFNAGHGYTF
TRBV23-1	NA	TRBJ2-5	NA	14	TGCGCCAGCAGTCAATCTGGACAGAAAGAGACCCAGTACTTC	CASSQSGQKETQYF
TRBV7-9	TRBD1	TRBJ2-7	NA	14	TGTGCCAGCAGCTTAACAGGGGCGCCCTACGAGCAGTACTTC	CASSLTGAPYEQYF
TRBV5-4	NA	TRBJ1-1	NA	16	TGTGCCAGCAGCTTGGGTCTCACAACGATGAACACTGAAGCTTTCTTT	CASSLGLTTMNTEAFF
TRBV11-3	TRBD1	TRBJ1-3	NA	16	TGTGCCAGCAGCGGACAGGGCACTCTAACTGGAAACACCATATATTTT	CASSGQGTLTGNTIYF
TRBV28	NA	TRBJ1-6	NA	14	TGTGCCAGCAGTTTGGGCAGGCTTGAATCACCCCTCCACTTT	CASSLGRLESPLHF
TRBV2	NA	TRBJ1-1	NA	14	TGTGCCAGCATCAGAACAGGGCGGAACACTGAAGCTTTCTTT	CASIRTGRNTEAFF
TRBV3-1/TRBV3-2	NA	TRBJ1-2	NA	14	TGTGCCAGCAGCCAAGAGGGGACAAGTGATGGCTACACCTTC	CASSQEGTSDGYTF
TRBV15	TRBD1	TRBJ1-2	NA	15	TGTGCCACCAGCGGGTGGAGGGGGCTGGCTCATGGCTACACCTTC	CATSGWRGLAHGYTF
TRBV28	NA	TRBJ1-1	once	18	TGTGCCAGCAGCCCACTAAAGTTAGGGGGTCGCATGAACACTGAAGCTTTCTTT	CASSPLKLGGRMNTEAFF
TRBV9	TRBD2	TRBJ2-2	NA	16	TGTGCCAGCAGCTTAACAGCGGGAGGTGGGGCCGGGGAGCTGTTTTTT	CASSLTAGGGAGELFF
TRBV29-1	NA	TRBJ1-1	NA	13	TGCAGCGCCGCCACAGGCATGAACACTGAAGCTTTCTTT	CSAATGMNTEAFF
TRBV19	NA	TRBJ2-2	NA	15	TGTGCCAGTAGTACCCCAGGGTTAAGCACCGGGGAGCTGTTTTTT	CASSTPGLSTGELFF
TRBV7-9	NA	TRBJ1-4	NA	12	TGTGCCAGCAGCCGTGTGCGCGAAAAACTGTTTTTT	CASSRVREKLFF
TRBV10-2	NA	TRBJ1-1	NA	14	TGCGCCAGCAGTGAGTCTTTTATGCAGGGGCAAGCTTTCTTT	CASSESFMQGQAFF
TRBV6-1	NA	TRBJ2-7	NA	15	TGTGCCAGCAGTGAAAATGTAGGGGGCTCCTACGAGCAGTACTTC	CASSENVGGSYEQYF
TRBV7-9	TRBD1	TRBJ2-1	NA	14	TGTGCCAGCAGCTCGGGACAGGCATACAATGAGCAGTTCTTC	CASSSGQAYNEQFF
TRBV24-1	NA	TRBJ2-5	NA	15	TGTGCCACCAGTGACCCCGGACACTCAAAAGAGACCCAGTACTTC	CATSDPGHSKETQYF
TRBV7-2	TRBD2	TRBJ2-4	NA	15	TGTGCCAGCAGCTTAGAGGCGGGAGGGCAACTTATTCAGTACTTC	CASSLEAGGQLIQYF